This T cell receptor (beta chain) comes out of a study of blood T cell repertoires in COVID-19. The CDR3 length is 15 residues. The germline V gene encodes CDR1 SGHAT and CDR2 FQNNGV. The V segment lost 4 bases and the J segment 4 bases; nucleotides outside the gene matches: 9. Clones were read by immunoSEQ multiplex PCR, and TCRdb kept only the in-frame ones, dropping some. The repertoire consists of more than 300,000 clones, with about nine tenths occurring once and the leading ten covering 1.5% to 2%. The chain has TRBV11-2 and TRBJ1-2; 7 positions match TRBD1. The receptor was derived from a woman aged 25 to 39 with COVID-19, enrolled during active disease. Sequencing was done on a sample of peripheral blood. The CDR3 reads CASSSLRDRFYGYTF. The DNA for the CDR3 is TGTGCCAGCAGCTCTCTACGGGACAGATTCTATGGCTACACCTTC.